Listed here is a single T cell receptor beta chain. The sample belongs to a study of monozygotic twins with inflammatory bowel disease. Per the germline V gene, CDR1 is DFQATT and CDR2 is SNEGSKA (reference sequence). This CDR3 spans 16 amino acids. Each TCR library consumed about 3,700 ng of total RNA. Reanalyzing the 5' RACE reads, TCRdb keeps one entry per CDR3 protein, without DNA. This sample's clone table lists about 380,000 distinct CDR3 sequences. The origin of this receptor is a human donor with ulcerative colitis or Crohn's disease, or a healthy co-twin of an affected twin (not recorded which). V and J are TRBV20-1 and TRBJ2-1; no DNA is available, so the TRBD1 call from TCRdb remains unchecked. Material for sequencing was blood. CDR3 sequence: CRAPPRTGGTYNEQFF.